This TCR beta chain was identified during a study of blood T cell repertoires in COVID-19. TCRdb keeps only in-frame clones here, not all; method: immunoSEQ multiplex PCR. The sample holds approximately 100,000 clones, under 80% seen once. V dropped 2 bases and J dropped 5; count of bases not matched to a gene: 4. CDR1 is SNHLY, CDR2 FYNNEI, per germline. The CDR3 is made up of 15 amino acids. This clone was seen once. This clonotype originated in a man aged 65 to 79 with active or convalescent COVID-19. Sequencing input: peripheral blood. The chain carries TRBV2 and TRBJ2-1, with TRBD2 identical over 9 bases. This chain's CDR3 is CASSELAGINNEQFF. As DNA, the CDR3 is TGTGCCAGCAGTGAACTAGCGGGAATTAACAATGAGCAGTTCTTC.